The 26 T cell receptor beta chains reported below all come from one sample, sequenced in a study of T cells in Graves' hyperthyroidism and ophthalmopathy. Amplification targeted TCR beta CDR3 regions from RNA transcripts. First-round RT-PCR of the TCR CDR3 relied on the HTBI primer set. TCRdb fed the multiplex PCR reads into MiXCR, producing one record per CDR3 protein. The table has some 400,000 distinct CDR3 sequences, about a fifth seen once; the top ten hold 3% to 4%. Input material: blood. The receptor set was obtained from a young woman with Graves' hyperthyroidism.

This clonotype has at least ten counts. This chain links TRBV18 with TRBJ2-4; D is perhaps TRBD2 (5 bases). This CDR3 has 17 amino acids. Germline-derived CDR1 and CDR2 are KGHSH and LQKENI. V dropped 0 bases and J dropped 2 bases, with 14 bases sitting between them. The CDR3 protein is CASSPPRVRVTKNIQYF. The CDR3 bases are TGTGCCAGCTCACCACCGCGGGTTCGGGTGACCAAAAACATTCAGTACTTC.

This sequence joins TRBV5-1 and TRBJ1-1, with D possibly TRBD1 on 5 matching bases. Germline values: CDR1 SGHRS, CDR2 YFSETQ. CDR3 size: 17 residues. V lost 3 bases and J 0 bases, leaving 18 bases between the germline ends. In DNA, the CDR3 is TGCGCCAGCAGCTACACTCCGGGACGATCAATGAACACTGAAGCTTTCTTT. It yields the protein CASSYTPGRSMNTEAFF.

This clonotype was recorded many times. An end of the junction does not agree with germline; a read error may underlie this. This chain connects TRBV6-5 to TRBJ2-2; a possible D gene is TRBD2 (6 bases). Germline CDR1 MNHEY, CDR2 SVGAGI. CDR3 length: 15 residues. CDR3 protein: CASSYVGGNTGKLFF. Written as DNA, the CDR3 is TGTGCCAGCAGTTACGTGGGCGGGAACACCGGGAAGCTGTTTTTT.

The chain carries TRBV13 and TRBJ1-2; D call uncertain. The ends were cut back, 2 bases at V and 6 bases at J, with 10 bases in the middle. CDR3 length: 13 residues. In germline, CDR1 is PRHDT, CDR2 FYEKMQ (reference sequence). CDR3 coding DNA: TGTGCCAGCAGCTTACCGGGGTCTCATGGCTACACCTTC. Its translation is CASSLPGSHGYTF.

This clonotype occurred a few times. The CDR3 DNA follows: TGCGCCAGCAGCCAACAGGGACTAGCGGGGGCCCTACCGAATGAGCAGTTCTTC. This gives the protein CASSQQGLAGALPNEQFF. The V and J genes are TRBV4-1 and TRBJ2-1; 14 nucleotides match TRBD2. The CDR3 spans 18 residues. The J segment lost 7 bases and the V segment lost 2 bases, leaving 10 bases of the junction unmatched. Germline V gene sequence: CDR1 MGHRA, CDR2 YSYEKL.

This chain uses TRBV7-2 with TRBJ2-7; 9 bases map to TRBD1. Germline assignment: CDR1 SGHTA and CDR2 FQGNSA. Unmatched junction bases numbered 2, after V lost 2 bases and J lost 3 bases. CDR3 length: 14 residues. The CDR3 spells CASSLRQGDYEQYF. The CDR3 region has the DNA TGTGCCAGCAGCTTAAGACAGGGGGACTACGAGCAGTACTTC.

This clonotype was observed at least ten times. The chain uses TRBV9 and TRBJ1-1; tentative D call: TRBD1 (5 bases). Per germline, CDR1 SGDLS and CDR2 YYNGEE. Trimming removed 4 bases from V and 2 bases from J, with 9 bases in between. The CDR3 extends over 13 amino acids. CDR3 loop: CASSRRGNTEAFF. The CDR3 DNA reads TGTGCCAGCAGCAGGAGGGGAAACACTGAAGCTTTCTTT. The full variable domain, in which reference TRBV9 and TRBJ1-1 provide the parts outside the CDR3, is DSGVTQTPKHLITATGQRVTLRCSPRSGDLSVYWYQQSLDQGLQFLIQYYNGEERAKGNILERFSAQQFPDLHSELNLSSLELGDSALYFCASSRRGNTEAFFGQGTRLTVV.

In this sample, this clonotype turned up many times. The genes are TRBV6-1 and TRBJ1-2; 7 positions agree with TRBD1. Germline V gives CDR1 MNHNS, CDR2 SASEGT. J gave up 2 bases and V 6 bases, and 9 bases lay outside the gene matches. CDR3 length: 15 residues. As DNA, the CDR3 is TGTGCCAGCAGACCCTCGGCCAGGGGGAACTATGGCTACACCTTC. It yields the protein CASRPSARGNYGYTF.

Only a few counts were recorded for this clonotype. This sequence joins TRBV10-3 and TRBJ2-2; TRBD1 is a possible D gene (6 bases). Trimming left V 6 bases short and J 1 base short, with 9 bases between. The CDR3 is made up of 14 amino acids. Germline-derived CDR1 and CDR2 are ENHRY and SYGVKD. The CDR3 sequence: CAISTGWNTGELFF. CDR3 DNA: TGTGCCATCAGCACAGGGTGGAACACCGGGGAGCTGTTTTTT.

This clonotype was seen at least ten times. A much larger clone is a single base away; this may be a read error. V is TRBV6-1 and J is TRBJ1-2, with a weak D call TRBD1 (5 bases). CDR1 and CDR2 from the germline V gene are MNHNS and SASEGT. This CDR3 contains 15 residues. V was cut by 8 bases and J by 1 base, with 17 bases left in between. The CDR3 is CASETGTANNYGYTF. In DNA, the CDR3 is TGTGCCAGCGAAACTGGGACGGCAAATAACTATGGCTACACCTTC.

This chain links TRBV20-1 with TRBJ2-4; D not resolved. Germline lookup yields CDR1 DFQATT and CDR2 SNEGSKA (reference sequence). The germline V and J ends were trimmed by 5 bases and 15 bases, with 8 bases remaining between them. The CDR3 is 8 amino acids. CDR3 loop: CSAGPGYF. CDR3 nucleotides: TGCAGTGCTGGCCCGGGGTACTTC.

The rearrangement links TRBV5-1 to TRBJ1-2; D remains ambiguous. CDR1 is SGHRS and CDR2 is YFSETQ in the germline V gene. V was pared by 4 bases and J by 7 bases, with 14 bases between. This CDR3 is 13 amino acids long. The CDR3 region has the DNA TGCGCCAGCAGCGTTGGGAGCATCCCTGGCTACACCTTC. The encoded protein is CASSVGSIPGYTF.

There are many counts of this clonotype. J is TRBJ1-5 and V is TRBV10-3; possibly TRBD1 for D (6 bases). Germline CDR1 is ENHRY and CDR2 is SYGVKD. V lost 8 bases to trimming and J lost 6 bases, with 26 bases between them. This CDR3 has 17 residues. CDR3 nucleotides: TGTGCCATCGCGAGGGGGGACACCGGTGGAGGAGGTCAGCCCCAGCATTTT. This codes for CAIARGDTGGGGQPQHF.

At least ten counts were recorded for this clonotype. The rearrangement links TRBV12-3 or TRBV12-4 to TRBJ1-5; 7 positions match TRBD1. V was clipped by 8 bases and J by 3 bases; unmatched bases: 10. The CDR3 is made up of 15 amino acids. The CDR3: CASCRDSEANQPQHF. CDR3 sequence (DNA): TGTGCCAGCTGCCGGGACAGCGAAGCCAATCAGCCCCAGCATTTT.

The chain employs TRBV4-1 and TRBJ2-5; 7 bases fit TRBD2. V dropped 8 bases and J dropped 9; count of bases not matched to a gene: 15. From germline, CDR1 is MGHRA and CDR2 YSYEKL. The CDR3 has 14 residues. As DNA, the CDR3 is TGCGCCAGCGGCCCCGGGGAGGGCCCAGGGTCCCAGTACTTC. Its protein is CASGPGEGPGSQYF.

The chain has TRBV6-2 or TRBV6-3 and TRBJ2-3; D unresolved. Germline-derived CDR1 and CDR2 are MNHEY and SVGEGT. The CDR3 extends over 12 amino acids. The germline V and J ends were trimmed by 2 bases and 5 bases, with 5 bases remaining between them. The CDR3 DNA reads TGTGCCAGCAGTTACCTAGGAGATACGCAGTATTTT. Translating gives CASSYLGDTQYF.

This clonotype was observed many times. The rearrangement uses TRBV7-8 and TRBJ2-7; D assignment may be TRBD1 or TRBD2 (5 bases each). The length of the CDR3 is 15 residues. Trimming removed 4 bases at V and 4 bases at J, with 17 bases between. The germline V gene has CDR1 SGHVS and CDR2 FQNEAQ. CDR3 DNA: TGTGCCAGCAGCTCCATAGGGACGGGTGGGTACGAGCAGTACTTC. Amino acid sequence: CASSSIGTGGYEQYF.

This clonotype appeared many times. The rearrangement joins TRBV7-8 to TRBJ2-5; D gene unclear. V was shortened by 1 base and J by 5 bases, with 14 bases between the two germline ends. The CDR3 is made up of 15 amino acids. Germline V CDR1 and CDR2: SGHVS, FQNEAQ. The CDR3 region has the DNA TGTGCCAGCAGCTTAGGGACCGAACCCACCGAGACCCAGTACTTC. It is translated as CASSLGTEPTETQYF.

This chain connects TRBV7-2 to TRBJ1-6; D gene unclear. Trimming removed 2 bases at V and 7 bases at J, with 12 bases between. This CDR3 is 15 amino acids long. From germline, CDR1 is SGHTA and CDR2 FQGNSA. CDR3 residues: CASSLNTLWNSPLHF. DNA for the CDR3: TGTGCCAGCAGCTTAAATACATTGTGGAATTCACCCCTCCACTTT.

CDR3 in amino acids: CASSPRTWNYGYTF. The CDR3 DNA is TGTGCCAGTAGTCCTCGGACATGGAACTATGGCTACACCTTC. V gene TRBV19 combines with J gene TRBJ1-2, with D possibly TRBD1 on 5 matching bases. CDR1 and CDR2 (germline): LNHDA, SQIVND (reference sequence). This CDR3 has 14 amino acids. Trimming left V 5 bases short and J 2 bases short, with 12 bases between.

There are many counts of this clonotype. J is TRBJ2-5 and V is TRBV7-3; D is uncertain. Trimming left V 1 base short and J 1 base short, with 10 bases between. The CDR3 runs 15 residues. Germline V gives CDR1 SGHTA, CDR2 FQGTGA. The CDR3 loop reads CASSLMAAPQETQYF. The CDR3 bases are TGTGCCAGCAGCTTAATGGCCGCCCCCCAAGAGACCCAGTACTTC.

This clonotype appeared many times. The rearrangement joins TRBV9 to TRBJ2-2; no firm D call. The CDR3 is 14 amino acids. V was trimmed by 0 bases and J by 5 bases, leaving 8 bases between them. CDR1 is SGDLS and CDR2 is YYNGEE in the germline V gene. DNA of the CDR3: TGTGCCAGCAGCGTAGGGGGTGAAACCGGGGAGCTGTTTTTT. This translates into CASSVGGETGELFF.

The sample holds many counts of this clonotype. The chain joins TRBV5-5 to TRBJ1-2; perhaps TRBD1 as D (5 bases). CDR1 is SGHKS, CDR2 YYEKEE, per germline (reference sequence). This CDR3 has 13 amino acids. The V gene lost 3 bases and the J gene lost 8 bases, with 14 bases spanning the gap. This CDR3 reads CASSSDSRPGYTF. In DNA, the CDR3 is TGTGCCAGCAGCTCAGACAGTCGTCCGGGCTACACCTTC.

This clonotype was seen repeatedly, ten times or more. The chain joins TRBV5-1 to TRBJ1-1; no firm D call. CDR3 size: 14 residues. V dropped 0 bases and J dropped 11 bases, with 17 bases sitting between them. CDR1 SGHRS and CDR2 YFSETQ come from the germline V gene. The CDR3 DNA follows: TGCGCCAGCAGCTTGGAAGATGGAACGGCACTGGCTTTCTTT. This gives the protein CASSLEDGTALAFF.

The table lists this clonotype with many counts. This chain connects TRBV2 to TRBJ1-2, with unresolved D. Trimming cost V 7 bases and J 3 bases, with 15 bases left between them. The CDR3 is 14 amino acids. Germline CDR1 SNHLY, CDR2 FYNNEI. For the CDR3, the DNA is TGTGCCAGCAATAGGCATGACGGCTACTATGGCTACACCTTC. It translates to CASNRHDGYYGYTF.

This clonotype has at least ten counts. This chain uses TRBV6-2 or TRBV6-3 with TRBJ2-4, with 8 bases identical to TRBD2. Germline V gene data show CDR1 as MNHEY and CDR2 as SVGEGT. The CDR3 has 12 residues. Trimming took 5 bases from V and 9 from J; bases not matched to a gene: 3. The CDR3 sequence is CASSGLAGIQYF. The CDR3 DNA is TGTGCCAGCAGTGGACTAGCTGGCATTCAGTACTTC.